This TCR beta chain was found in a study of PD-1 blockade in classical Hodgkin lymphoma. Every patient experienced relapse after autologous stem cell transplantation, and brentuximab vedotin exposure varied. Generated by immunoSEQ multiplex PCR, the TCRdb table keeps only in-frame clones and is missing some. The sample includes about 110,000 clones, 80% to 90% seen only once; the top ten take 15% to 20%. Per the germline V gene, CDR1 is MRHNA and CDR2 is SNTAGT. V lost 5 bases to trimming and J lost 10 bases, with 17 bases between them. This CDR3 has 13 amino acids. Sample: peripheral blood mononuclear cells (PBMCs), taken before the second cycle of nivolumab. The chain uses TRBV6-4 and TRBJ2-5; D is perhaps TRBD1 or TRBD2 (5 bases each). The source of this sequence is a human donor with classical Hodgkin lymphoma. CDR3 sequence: CASSSSTKGDQYF. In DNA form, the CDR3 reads TGTGCCAGCAGTAGCTCGACTAAAGGGGACCAGTACTTC.